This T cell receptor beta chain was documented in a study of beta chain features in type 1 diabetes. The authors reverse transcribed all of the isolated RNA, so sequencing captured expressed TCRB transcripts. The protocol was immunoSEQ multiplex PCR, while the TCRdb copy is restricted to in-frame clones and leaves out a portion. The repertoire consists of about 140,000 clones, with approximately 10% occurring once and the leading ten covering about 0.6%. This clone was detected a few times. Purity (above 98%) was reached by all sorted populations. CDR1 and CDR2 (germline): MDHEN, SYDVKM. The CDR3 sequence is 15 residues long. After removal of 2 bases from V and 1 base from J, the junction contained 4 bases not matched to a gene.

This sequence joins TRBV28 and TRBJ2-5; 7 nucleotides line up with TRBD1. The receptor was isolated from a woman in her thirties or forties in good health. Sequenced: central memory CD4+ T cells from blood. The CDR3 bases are TGTGCCAGCAGTTTAACACAGGGGAGCCAAGAGACCCAGTACTTC. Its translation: CASSLTQGSQETQYF.